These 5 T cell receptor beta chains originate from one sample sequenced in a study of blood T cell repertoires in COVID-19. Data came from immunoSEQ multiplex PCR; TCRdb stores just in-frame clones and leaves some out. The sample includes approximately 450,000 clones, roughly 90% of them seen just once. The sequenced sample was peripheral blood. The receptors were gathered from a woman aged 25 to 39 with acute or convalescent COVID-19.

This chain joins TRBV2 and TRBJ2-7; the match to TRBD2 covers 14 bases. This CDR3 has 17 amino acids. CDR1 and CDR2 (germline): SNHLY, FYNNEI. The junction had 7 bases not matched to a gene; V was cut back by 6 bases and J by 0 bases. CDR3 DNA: TGTGCCAGCAGGGAGACTAGCGGGGGGGAATACTCCTACGAGCAGTACTTC. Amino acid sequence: CASRETSGGEYSYEQYF. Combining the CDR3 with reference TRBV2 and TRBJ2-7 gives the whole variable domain EPEVTQTPSHQVTQMGQEVILRCVPISNHLYFYWYRQILGQKVEFLVSFYNNEISEKSEIFDDQFSVERPDGSNFTLKIRSTKLEDSAMYFCASRETSGGEYSYEQYFGPGTRLTVT.

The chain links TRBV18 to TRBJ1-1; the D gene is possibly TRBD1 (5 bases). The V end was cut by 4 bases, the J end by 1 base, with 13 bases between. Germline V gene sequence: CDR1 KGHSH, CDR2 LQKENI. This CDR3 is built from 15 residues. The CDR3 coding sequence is TGTGCCAGCTCACAGACAGTTTTTGGGAACACTGAAGCTTTCTTT. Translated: CASSQTVFGNTEAFF.

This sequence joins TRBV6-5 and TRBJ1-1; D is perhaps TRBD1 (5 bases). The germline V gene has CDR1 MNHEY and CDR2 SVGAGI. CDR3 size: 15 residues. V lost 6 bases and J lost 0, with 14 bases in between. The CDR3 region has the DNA TGTGCCAGCAGCCCGACAGAGCTGATGAACACTGAAGCTTTCTTT. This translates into CASSPTELMNTEAFF.

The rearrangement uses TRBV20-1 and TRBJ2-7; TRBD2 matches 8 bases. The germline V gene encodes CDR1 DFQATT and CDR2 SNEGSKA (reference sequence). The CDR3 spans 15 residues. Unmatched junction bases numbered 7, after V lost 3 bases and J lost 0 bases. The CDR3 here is CSASSGAINSYEQYF. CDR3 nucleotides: TGCAGTGCTAGTAGCGGGGCTATTAACTCCTACGAGCAGTACTTC.

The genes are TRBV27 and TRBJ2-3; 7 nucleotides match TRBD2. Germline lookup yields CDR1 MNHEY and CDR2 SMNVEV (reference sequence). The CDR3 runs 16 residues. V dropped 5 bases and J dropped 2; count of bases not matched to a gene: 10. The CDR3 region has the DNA TGTGCCAGCAGTACACGGACTAGAGAGACCACAGATACGCAGTATTTT. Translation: CASSTRTRETTDTQYF.